A selection of T cell receptor beta chains follows, all from one sample in a study of CD8+ T cells in alopecia areata. Profiled with immunoSEQ multiplex PCR; TCRdb holds only in-frame clones, not every one. The table includes over 100,000 clones, about 59% detected once. The sequenced sample was CD8+ T cells sorted from blood, obtained at week 24, from a patient treated with tofacitinib. These receptors were obtained from a human donor with alopecia areata. Both conserved end residues are part of each CDR3. Fields, in order: clone size, D gene, V gene, J gene, CDR3 DNA, CDR3 protein. The D gene is left open where the match is weak. Where a row states a size, it is once, few, many or the class of an expanded clone; other rows omit it.

size: NA; D: TRBD1; V: TRBV30; J: TRBJ1-1; DNA: TGTGCCTGGAGCCCAGGGGGAACTGAAGCTTTCTTT; CDR3: CAWSPGGTEAFF
size: NA; D: TRBD1; V: TRBV2; J: TRBJ2-1; DNA: TGTGCCAGCAAGGAGGGACCGACAGGGGGGAATGAGCAGTTCTTC; CDR3: CASKEGPTGGNEQFF
size: NA; D: TRBD2; V: TRBV15; J: TRBJ2-1; DNA: TGTGCCACCCTAGCGGCAACCAATGAGCAGTTCTTC; CDR3: CATLAATNEQFF
size: once; D: NA; V: TRBV14; J: TRBJ2-7; DNA: TGTGCCAGCAGCCCGACAGGAGGGGGAAGAGACTACGAGCAGTACTTC; CDR3: CASSPTGGGRDYEQYF
size: NA; D: NA; V: TRBV30; J: TRBJ2-7; DNA: TGTGCCTGGAGTCTCCGGTGGGACGCTGACTCCTACGAGCAGTACTTC; CDR3: CAWSLRWDADSYEQYF
size: NA; D: NA; V: TRBV10-3; J: TRBJ1-5; DNA: TGTGCCATCAGTGAGGAAGGGAGCAATCAGCCCCAGCATTTT; CDR3: CAISEEGSNQPQHF
size: NA; D: NA; V: TRBV2; J: TRBJ1-5; DNA: TGTGCCAGCAGTGAAGGGGAGGAGGGCAATCAGCCCCAGCATTTT; CDR3: CASSEGEEGNQPQHF
size: NA; D: NA; V: TRBV6-5; J: TRBJ1-4; DNA: TGTGCCAGCAGTTACGCGAGGGACCCCAATGAAAAACTGTTTTTT; CDR3: CASSYARDPNEKLFF
size: NA; D: NA; V: TRBV5-1; J: TRBJ2-7; DNA: TGCGCCAGCAGCTTCTGGGGGGACGAGCAGTACTTC; CDR3: CASSFWGDEQYF
size: NA; D: NA; V: TRBV13; J: TRBJ2-7; DNA: TGTGCCAGCAGCTTAGGCAGTTACGAGCAGTACTTC; CDR3: CASSLGSYEQYF
size: NA; D: NA; V: TRBV11-2; J: TRBJ1-1; DNA: TGTGCCAGCAGCTTAGAACAGATTGAAGCTTTCTTT; CDR3: CASSLEQIEAFF
size: NA; D: NA; V: TRBV25-1; J: TRBJ2-5; DNA: TGTGCCAGCAGTCCCACTGAGGGGGAAGAGACCCAGTACTTC; CDR3: CASSPTEGEETQYF
size: NA; D: NA; V: TRBV7-9; J: TRBJ2-1; DNA: TGTGCCAGCAGCTCCGACAGGAATGAGCAGTTCTTC; CDR3: CASSSDRNEQFF
size: NA; D: NA; V: TRBV19; J: TRBJ1-1; DNA: TGTGCCAGTAGTATAGATAGAAACACTGAAGCTTTCTTT; CDR3: CASSIDRNTEAFF
size: NA; D: TRBD1; V: TRBV29-1; J: TRBJ1-2; DNA: TGCAGCGTTGACCGACAGGGTTGGGACTATGGCTACACCTTC; CDR3: CSVDRQGWDYGYTF
size: NA; D: NA; V: TRBV27; J: TRBJ2-3; DNA: TGTGCCAGCAGTTTATGGGGTCCGGATACGCAGTATTTT; CDR3: CASSLWGPDTQYF
size: NA; D: TRBD2; V: TRBV7-6; J: TRBJ2-6; DNA: TGTGCCAGCAGCGCCGGCGGGGGGGCCCGCTCTGGGGCCAACGTCCTGACTTTC; CDR3: CASSAGGGARSGANVLTF
size: NA; D: TRBD1; V: TRBV27; J: TRBJ1-2; DNA: TGTGCCAGCAGTTTTGGACAGGGGGCTAACTATGGCTACACCTTC; CDR3: CASSFGQGANYGYTF
size: NA; D: NA; V: TRBV5-6; J: TRBJ2-5; DNA: TGTGCCAGCAGCTGGGACCTACAAGAGACCCAGTACTTC; CDR3: CASSWDLQETQYF
size: NA; D: TRBD1; V: TRBV10-3; J: TRBJ2-7; DNA: TGTGCCATCAGTGAGTCGGTGGACAGGGTCCTGGGGCTTGGAGAGCAGTACTTC; CDR3: CAISESVDRVLGLGEQYF
size: few; D: NA; V: TRBV27; J: TRBJ1-5; DNA: TGTGCCAGCAGTTTATCGCCAGGGGCGAATCAGCCCCAGCATTTT; CDR3: CASSLSPGANQPQHF
size: NA; D: NA; V: TRBV29-1; J: TRBJ2-1; DNA: TGCAGCGTGACAGACAATGAGCAGTTCTTC; CDR3: CSVTDNEQFF
size: NA; D: TRBD1; V: TRBV4-1; J: TRBJ2-6; DNA: TGCGCCAGCAGCCCCGGGACAGGGGAAGGTGGGGCCAACGTCCTGACTTTC; CDR3: CASSPGTGEGGANVLTF
size: NA; D: NA; V: TRBV12-5; J: TRBJ1-2; DNA: TGTGCTAGTGGTTTGGCACCGGGATTAAACTATGGCTACACCTTC; CDR3: CASGLAPGLNYGYTF